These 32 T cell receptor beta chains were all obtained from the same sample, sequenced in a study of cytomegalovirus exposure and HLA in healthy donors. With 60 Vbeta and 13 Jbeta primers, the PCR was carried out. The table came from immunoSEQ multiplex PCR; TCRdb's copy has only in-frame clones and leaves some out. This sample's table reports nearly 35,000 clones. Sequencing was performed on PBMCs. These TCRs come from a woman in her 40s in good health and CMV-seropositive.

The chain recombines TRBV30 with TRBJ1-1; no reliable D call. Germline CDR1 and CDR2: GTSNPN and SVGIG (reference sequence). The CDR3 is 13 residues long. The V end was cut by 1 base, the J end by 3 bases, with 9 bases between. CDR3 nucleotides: TGTGCCTGGAGTGACACCCGATACACTGAAGCTTTCTTT. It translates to CAWSDTRYTEAFF.

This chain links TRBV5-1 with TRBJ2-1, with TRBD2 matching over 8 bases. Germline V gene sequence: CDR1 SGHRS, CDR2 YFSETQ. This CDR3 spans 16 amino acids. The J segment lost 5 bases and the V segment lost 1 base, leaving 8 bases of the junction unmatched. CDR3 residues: CASSLFQRERNNEQFF. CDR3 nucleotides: TGCGCCAGCAGCTTGTTCCAGCGGGAGAGGAACAATGAGCAGTTCTTC.

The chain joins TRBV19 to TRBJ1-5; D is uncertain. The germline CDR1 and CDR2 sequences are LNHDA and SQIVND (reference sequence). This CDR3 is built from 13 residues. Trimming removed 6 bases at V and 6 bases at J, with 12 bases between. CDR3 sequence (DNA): TGTGCCAGTAGCTTGGTAGGGAGTCAGCCCCAGCATTTT. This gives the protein CASSLVGSQPQHF.

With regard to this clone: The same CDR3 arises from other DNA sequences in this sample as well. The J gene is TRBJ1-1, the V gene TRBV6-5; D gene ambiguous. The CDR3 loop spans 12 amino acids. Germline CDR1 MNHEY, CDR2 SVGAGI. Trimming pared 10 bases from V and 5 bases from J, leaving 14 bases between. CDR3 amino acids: CATSPTRTEAFF. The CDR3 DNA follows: TGTGCCACCAGCCCTACCCGAACTGAAGCTTTCTTT.

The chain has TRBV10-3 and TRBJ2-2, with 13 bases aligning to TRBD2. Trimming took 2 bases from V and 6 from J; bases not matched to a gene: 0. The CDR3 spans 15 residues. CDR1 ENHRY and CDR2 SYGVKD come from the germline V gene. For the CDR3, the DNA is TGTGCCATCAGTGAGGGACTAGCGGGGGCCGGGGAGCTGTTTTTT. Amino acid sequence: CAISEGLAGAGELFF.

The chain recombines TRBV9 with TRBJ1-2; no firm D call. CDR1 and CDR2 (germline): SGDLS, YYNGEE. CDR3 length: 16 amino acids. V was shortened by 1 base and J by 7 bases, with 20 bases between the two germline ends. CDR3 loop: CASSVPRGGIGCGYTF. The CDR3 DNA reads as TGTGCCAGCAGCGTACCCCGTGGAGGCATTGGCTGTGGCTACACCTTC.

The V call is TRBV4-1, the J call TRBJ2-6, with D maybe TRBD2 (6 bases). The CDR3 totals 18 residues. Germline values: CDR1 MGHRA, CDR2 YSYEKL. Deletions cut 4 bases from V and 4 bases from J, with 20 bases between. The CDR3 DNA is TGCGCCAGCAGCCCCGCGGGGCCGAAGGCCTCCGGGGCCAACGTCCTGACTTTC. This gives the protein CASSPAGPKASGANVLTF.

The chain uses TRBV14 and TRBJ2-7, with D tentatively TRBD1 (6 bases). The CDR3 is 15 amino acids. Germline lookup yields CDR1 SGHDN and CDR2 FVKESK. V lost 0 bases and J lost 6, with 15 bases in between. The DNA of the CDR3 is TGTGCCAGCAGCCAAGATACGAATGGGACACCCGAGCAGTACTTC. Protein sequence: CASSQDTNGTPEQYF.

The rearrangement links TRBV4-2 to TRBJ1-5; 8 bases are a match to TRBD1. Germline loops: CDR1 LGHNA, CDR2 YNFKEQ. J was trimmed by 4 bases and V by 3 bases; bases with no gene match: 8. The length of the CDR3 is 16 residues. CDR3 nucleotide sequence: TGTGCCAGCAGCCAGCTAGACAGGGGACCTAATCAGCCCCAGCATTTT. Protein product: CASSQLDRGPNQPQHF.

CDR3 sequence: CASSQQRDNEQFF. For the CDR3, the DNA is TGTGCCAGCAGCCAACAGCGGGACAATGAGCAGTTCTTC. The chain is built from TRBV6-1 and TRBJ2-1; D may be TRBD2 (6 bases). Trimming cost V 6 bases and J 5 bases, with 11 bases left between them. CDR1 is MNHNS and CDR2 is SASEGT in the germline V gene. CDR3 length equals 13 residues.

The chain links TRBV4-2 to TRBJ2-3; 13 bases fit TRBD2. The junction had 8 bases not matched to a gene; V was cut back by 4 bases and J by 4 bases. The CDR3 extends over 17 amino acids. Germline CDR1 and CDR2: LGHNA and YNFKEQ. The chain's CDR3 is CASSLRLAGGRADTQYF. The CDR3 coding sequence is TGTGCCAGCAGCCTCCGACTAGCGGGAGGTAGGGCAGATACGCAGTATTTT.

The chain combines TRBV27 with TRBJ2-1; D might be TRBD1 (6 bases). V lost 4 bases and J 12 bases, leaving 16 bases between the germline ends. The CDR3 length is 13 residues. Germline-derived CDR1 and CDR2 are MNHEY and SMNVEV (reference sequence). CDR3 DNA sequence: TGTGCCAGCAGTTCCTCGGACAGCCAGAGGCAGTTCTTC. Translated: CASSSSDSQRQFF.

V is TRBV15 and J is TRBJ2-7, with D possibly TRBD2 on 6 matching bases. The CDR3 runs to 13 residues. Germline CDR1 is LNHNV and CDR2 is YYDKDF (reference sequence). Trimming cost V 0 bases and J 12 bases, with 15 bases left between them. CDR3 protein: CATSRDGGARRYF. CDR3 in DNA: TGTGCCACCAGCAGAGATGGAGGGGCCCGGCGGTACTTC.

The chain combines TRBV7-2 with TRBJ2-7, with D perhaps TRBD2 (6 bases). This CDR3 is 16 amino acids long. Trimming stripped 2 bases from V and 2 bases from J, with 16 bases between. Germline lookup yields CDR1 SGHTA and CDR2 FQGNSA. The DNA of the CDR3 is TGTGCCAGCAGCTTAAATACCGGGGGTCGTCCCTACGAGCAGTACTTC. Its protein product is CASSLNTGGRPYEQYF.

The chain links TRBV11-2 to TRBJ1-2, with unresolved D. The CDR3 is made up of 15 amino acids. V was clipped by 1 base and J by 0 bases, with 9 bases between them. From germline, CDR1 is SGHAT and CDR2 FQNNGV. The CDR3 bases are TGTGCCAGCAGCTTAGGACACGGATCTAACTATGGCTACACCTTC. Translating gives CASSLGHGSNYGYTF.

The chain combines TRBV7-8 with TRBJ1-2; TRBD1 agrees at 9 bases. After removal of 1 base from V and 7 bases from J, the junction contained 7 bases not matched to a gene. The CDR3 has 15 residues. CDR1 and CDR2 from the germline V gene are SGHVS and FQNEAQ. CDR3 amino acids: CASSLVGQGLGGYTF. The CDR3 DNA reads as TGTGCCAGCAGCTTAGTTGGACAGGGGCTCGGTGGCTACACCTTC.

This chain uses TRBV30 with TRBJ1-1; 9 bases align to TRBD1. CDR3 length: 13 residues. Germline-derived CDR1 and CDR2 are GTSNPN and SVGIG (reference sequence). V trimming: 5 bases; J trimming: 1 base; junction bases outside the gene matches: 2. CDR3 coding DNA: TGTGCCTGGGGGGGACAGGGGAACACTGAAGCTTTCTTT. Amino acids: CAWGGQGNTEAFF.

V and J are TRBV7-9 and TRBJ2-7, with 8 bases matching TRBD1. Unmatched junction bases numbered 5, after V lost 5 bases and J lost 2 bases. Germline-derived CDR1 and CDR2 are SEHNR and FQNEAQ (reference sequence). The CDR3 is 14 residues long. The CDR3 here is CASSDPGGAYEQYF. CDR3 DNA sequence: TGTGCCAGCAGCGACCCAGGGGGCGCCTACGAGCAGTACTTC. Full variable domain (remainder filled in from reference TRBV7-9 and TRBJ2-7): DTGVSQNPRHKITKRGQNVTFRCDPISEHNRLYWYRQTLGQGPEFLTYFQNEAQLEKSRLLSDRFSAERPKGSFSTLEIQRTEQGDSAMYLCASSDPGGAYEQYFGPGTRLTVT.

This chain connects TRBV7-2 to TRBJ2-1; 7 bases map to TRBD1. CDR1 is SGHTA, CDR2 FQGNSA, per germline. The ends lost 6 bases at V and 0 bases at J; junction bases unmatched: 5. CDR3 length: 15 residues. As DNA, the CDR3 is TGTGCCAGCAGGACGGGACAGTCCTCCTACAATGAGCAGTTCTTC. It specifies CASRTGQSSYNEQFF.

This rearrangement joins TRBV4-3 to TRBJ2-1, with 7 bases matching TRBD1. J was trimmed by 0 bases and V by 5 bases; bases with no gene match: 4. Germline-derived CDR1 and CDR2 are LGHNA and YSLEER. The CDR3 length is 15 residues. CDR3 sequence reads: CASSFSGGSYNEQFF. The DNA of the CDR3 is TGCGCCAGCAGCTTTTCAGGGGGCTCCTACAATGAGCAGTTCTTC.

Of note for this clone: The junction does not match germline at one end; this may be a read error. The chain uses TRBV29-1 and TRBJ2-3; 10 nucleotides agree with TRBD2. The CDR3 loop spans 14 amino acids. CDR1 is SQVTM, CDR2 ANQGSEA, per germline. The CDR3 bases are TGCAGCGTTCGGAGCGGGAGGGCCGGGGATAAGCAGTATTTT. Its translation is CSVRSGRAGDKQYF.

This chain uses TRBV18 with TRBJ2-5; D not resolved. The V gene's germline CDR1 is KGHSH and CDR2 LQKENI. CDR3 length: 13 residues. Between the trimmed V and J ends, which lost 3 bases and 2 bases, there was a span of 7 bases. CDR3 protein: CASSPRQQETQYF. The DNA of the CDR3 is TGTGCCAGCTCACCGCGGCAGCAAGAGACCCAGTACTTC.

The CDR3 loop is CASSLGLAGETNEQFF. In DNA form, the CDR3 reads TGTGCCAGCAGTTTAGGGCTAGCGGGAGAAACCAATGAGCAGTTCTTC. The V gene is TRBV27, the J gene TRBJ2-1, with 10 bases lining up with TRBD2. The germline CDR1 and CDR2 sequences are MNHEY and SMNVEV (reference sequence). CDR3 size: 16 residues. V shed 2 bases and J 6 bases; nucleotides not matched to a gene: 7.

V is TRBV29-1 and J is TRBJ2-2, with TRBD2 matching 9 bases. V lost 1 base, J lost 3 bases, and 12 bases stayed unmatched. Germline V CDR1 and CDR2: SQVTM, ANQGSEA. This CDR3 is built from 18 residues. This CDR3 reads CSVEGLAGPRGDTGELFF. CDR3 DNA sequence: TGCAGCGTTGAAGGTCTAGCGGGGCCAAGAGGGGACACCGGGGAGCTGTTTTTT.

CDR3 sequence: CASREYRGLGQPQHF. CDR3 bases: TGTGCCAGCAGGGAATACAGGGGGCTGGGACAGCCCCAGCATTTT. This chain uses TRBV6-5 with TRBJ1-5, with 9 bases aligning to TRBD1. V shed 6 bases and J 7 bases; nucleotides not matched to a gene: 10. Germline CDR1 is MNHEY and CDR2 is SVGAGI. CDR3 length: 15 amino acids.

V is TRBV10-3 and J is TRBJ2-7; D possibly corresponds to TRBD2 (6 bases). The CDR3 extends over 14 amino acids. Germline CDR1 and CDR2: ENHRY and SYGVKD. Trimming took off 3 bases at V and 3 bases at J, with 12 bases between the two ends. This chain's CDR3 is CAISELGGFYEQYF. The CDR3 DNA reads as TGTGCCATCAGTGAATTAGGAGGGTTCTACGAGCAGTACTTC.

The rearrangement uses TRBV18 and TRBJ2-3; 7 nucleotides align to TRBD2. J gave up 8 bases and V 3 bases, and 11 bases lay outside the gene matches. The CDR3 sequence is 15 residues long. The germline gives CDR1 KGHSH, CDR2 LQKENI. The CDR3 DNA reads TGTGCCAGCTCACCTCCGACTAGCCGCGAAGCTACGCAGTATTTT. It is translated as CASSPPTSREATQYF. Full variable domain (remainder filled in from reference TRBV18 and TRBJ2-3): NAGVMQNPRHLVRRRGQEARLRCSPMKGHSHVYWYRQLPEEGLKFMVYLQKENIIDESGMPKERFSAEFPKEGPSILRIQQVVRGDSAAYFCASSPPTSREATQYFGPGTRLTVL.

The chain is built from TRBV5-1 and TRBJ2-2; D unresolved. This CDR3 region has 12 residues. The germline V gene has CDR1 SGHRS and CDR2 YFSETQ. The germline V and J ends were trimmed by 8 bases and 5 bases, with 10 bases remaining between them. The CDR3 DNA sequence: TGCGCCAGTCGATCCGGGACCGGGGAGCTGTTTTTT. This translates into CASRSGTGELFF. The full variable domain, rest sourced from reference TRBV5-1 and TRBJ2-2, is KAGVTQTPRYLIKTRGQQVTLSCSPISGHRSVSWYQQTPGQGLQFLFEYFSETQRNKGNFPGRFSGRQFSNSRSEMNVSTLELGDSALYLCASRSGTGELFFGEGSRLTVL.

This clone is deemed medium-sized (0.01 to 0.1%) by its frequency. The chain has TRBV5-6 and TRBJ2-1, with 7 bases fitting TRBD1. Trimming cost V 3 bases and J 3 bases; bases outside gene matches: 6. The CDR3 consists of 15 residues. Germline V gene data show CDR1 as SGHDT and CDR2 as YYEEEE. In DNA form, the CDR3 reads TGTGCCAGCAGCTCTCCCCGGGACAGCTACAATGAGCAGTTCTTC. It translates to CASSSPRDSYNEQFF.

CDR3 in DNA: TGTGCCAGCAGCTTGGAACTGACAGATACCTACGAGCAGTACTTC. It yields the protein CASSLELTDTYEQYF. The chain carries TRBV5-6 and TRBJ2-7, with D possibly matching TRBD1 (5 bases). Germline CDR1 and CDR2: SGHDT and YYEEEE. V was trimmed by 0 bases and J by 2 bases, leaving 12 bases between them. The CDR3 totals 15 residues.

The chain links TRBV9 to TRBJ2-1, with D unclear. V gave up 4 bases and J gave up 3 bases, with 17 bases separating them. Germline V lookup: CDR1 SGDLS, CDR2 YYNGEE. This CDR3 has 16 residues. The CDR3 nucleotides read TGTGCCAGCAGCCCCAATAGAGCGTTAGACTACAATGAGCAGTTCTTC. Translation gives CASSPNRALDYNEQFF. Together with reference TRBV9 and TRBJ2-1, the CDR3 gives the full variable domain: DSGVTQTPKHLITATGQRVTLRCSPRSGDLSVYWYQQSLDQGLQFLIQYYNGEERAKGNILERFSAQQFPDLHSELNLSSLELGDSALYFCASSPNRALDYNEQFFGPGTRLTVL.

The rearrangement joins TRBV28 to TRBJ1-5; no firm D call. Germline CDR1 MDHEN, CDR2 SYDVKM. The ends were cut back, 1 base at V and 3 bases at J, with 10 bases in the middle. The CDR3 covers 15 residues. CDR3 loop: CASSLFRLNNQPQHF. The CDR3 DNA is TGTGCCAGCAGTTTATTCCGACTGAACAATCAGCCCCAGCATTTT. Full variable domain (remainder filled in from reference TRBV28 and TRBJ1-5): DVKVTQSSRYLVKRTGEKVFLECVQDMDHENMFWYRQDPGLGLRLIYFSYDVKMKEKGDIPEGYSVSREKKERFSLILESASTNQTSMYLCASSLFRLNNQPQHFGDGTRLSIL.